This T cell receptor (beta chain) was identified during a study of T cell repertoires in cytomegalovirus infection. Study-level background: Public TCR beta signature analysis indicated the presence of both CMV infection and matching HLA type. General study results and limits: CMV-specific TCR beta clonotypes restricted by HLA-C dominated the ex vivo response. Adding up the frequency of public TCR beta families identified people who carried CMV plus the relevant HLA.

One entry per CDR3 protein, called by TCRdb with MiXCR from the reads. The repertoire holds about 500,000 distinct CDR3 sequences, with 30% to 40% as singletons. This clonotype was seen a few times. Antigen: not known. The specimen was cultured PBMCs, collected from culture after CMV antigen stimulation. This TCR came from a human donor in good health (CMV status not recorded). Some clones in this sample may be carry-over from other donors' samples.

The CDR3 loop is CSARDERGDGYTF. CDR3 in DNA: TGCAGTGCTAGAGATGAGAGGGGAGATGGCTACACCTTC. The chain recombines TRBV20-1 with TRBJ1-2; possibly TRBD1 for D (5 bases). The V end was cut by 0 bases, the J end by 6 bases, with 11 bases between. Looked up from germline, CDR1 is DFQATT and CDR2 is SNEGSKA (reference sequence). The CDR3 totals 13 residues.